The 24 T cell receptor beta chains listed next were all sequenced from one sample in a study of blood T cell repertoires in COVID-19. Libraries were prepared by immunoSEQ multiplex PCR; TCRdb keeps only in-frame clonotypes and omits some of them. The top ten clones hold roughly a sixth of a sample with 130,000 or so clones, roughly 80% of them seen once. The sequencing input was peripheral blood. Receptors originate from a woman of 80 years or more with acute or convalescent COVID-19.

The V call is TRBV19, the J call TRBJ1-2; D is perhaps TRBD1 (5 bases). The CDR3 covers 13 residues. The germline V and J ends were trimmed by 5 bases and 4 bases, with 11 bases remaining between them. Germline V CDR1 and CDR2: LNHDA, SQIVND (reference sequence). CDR3 bases: TGTGCCAGTAGTCGGGGGACGTTCTATGGCTACACCTTC. Translation: CASSRGTFYGYTF.

The V call is TRBV11-2, the J call TRBJ1-4; possibly TRBD1 for D (6 bases). Germline V gives CDR1 SGHAT, CDR2 FQNNGV. V was trimmed by 6 bases and J by 4 bases, leaving 9 bases between them. The CDR3 spans 13 residues. The CDR3 sequence is CASSQGINEKLFF. The CDR3 coding sequence is TGTGCCAGCAGTCAGGGGATTAATGAAAAACTGTTTTTT.

The rearrangement uses TRBV11-2 and TRBJ1-6; D is possibly TRBD1 (5 bases). V was clipped by 10 bases and J by 5 bases, with 18 bases between them. The CDR3 loop spans 15 amino acids. Germline assignment: CDR1 SGHAT and CDR2 FQNNGV. CDR3 DNA: TGTGCCACCCGCGTCGCAGGGCTCAATAATTCACCCCTCCACTTT. As protein: CATRVAGLNNSPLHF.

The chain is built from TRBV5-1 and TRBJ1-3; D possibly corresponds to TRBD1 (6 bases). CDR1 and CDR2 from the germline V gene are SGHRS and YFSETQ. The CDR3 is made up of 14 amino acids. Trimming removed 3 bases at V and 7 bases at J, with 14 bases between. The CDR3 region has the DNA TGCGCCAGCAGCTCGGGAGGACAGCTGAACACCATATATTTT. Encoded protein: CASSSGGQLNTIYF.

This clone occurred once. This rearrangement joins TRBV27 to TRBJ2-3, with D perhaps matching TRBD2 (5 bases). Looked up from germline, CDR1 is MNHEY and CDR2 is SMNVEV (reference sequence). The V end lost 7 bases, the J end lost 1 base, and 15 bases lay between the germline ends. CDR3 length equals 15 residues. The CDR3 region has the DNA TGTGCCAGCATGGCACGGGGAATAGGCACAGATACGCAGTATTTT. It yields the protein CASMARGIGTDTQYF.

In regard to this clone: This specimen includes other DNA sequences encoding the same CDR3. V and J are TRBV6-5 and TRBJ1-3; the D gene is possibly TRBD1 (5 bases). The CDR3 covers 13 residues. Trimming took 6 bases from V and 3 from J, leaving 9 bases between them. Germline assignment: CDR1 MNHEY and CDR2 SVGAGI. This CDR3 is CASRTGFGNTIYF. The CDR3 DNA follows: TGTGCCAGCAGAACAGGTTTTGGAAACACCATATATTTT.

The V call is TRBV15, the J call TRBJ2-3, with D perhaps matching TRBD2 (5 bases). Germline V gene sequence: CDR1 LNHNV, CDR2 YYDKDF (reference sequence). Between the trimmed V and J ends, which lost 0 bases and 0 bases, there was a span of 13 bases. This CDR3 region has 17 residues. The CDR3 region has the DNA TGTGCCACCAGCAGAGATCCGCCGGCGGGTAGCACAGATACGCAGTATTTT. It translates to CATSRDPPAGSTDTQYF.

J is TRBJ2-7 and V is TRBV2; weak D call: TRBD1 (6 bases). CDR1 is SNHLY, CDR2 FYNNEI, per germline. The CDR3 runs to 15 residues. Deletions cut 3 bases from V and 4 bases from J, with 16 bases between. CDR3: CASSEGHPASYEQYF. The CDR3 coding sequence is TGTGCCAGCAGTGAGGGACACCCGGCATCTTACGAGCAGTACTTC.

This chain links TRBV11-2 with TRBJ1-1; the D is unclear. The V gene's germline CDR1 is SGHAT and CDR2 FQNNGV. The CDR3 loop spans 12 amino acids. V lost 5 bases and J 6 bases, leaving 10 bases between the germline ends. Written as DNA, the CDR3 is TGTGCCAGCAGCCCTGTTAGCCCTGAAGCTTTCTTT. It encodes CASSPVSPEAFF.

This clone has just a few counts. The chain is built from TRBV7-2 and TRBJ1-1; perhaps TRBD1 as D (5 bases). The CDR3 length is 13 residues. V was trimmed by 1 base and J by 5 bases, leaving 8 bases between them. Germline CDR1 SGHTA, CDR2 FQGNSA. Here the CDR3 reads CASSLVQATEAFF. CDR3 sequence (DNA): TGTGCCAGCAGCTTAGTACAGGCGACTGAAGCTTTCTTT.

This chain's CDR3 is CASSSGTGRISGFEQYF. Written as DNA, the CDR3 is TGTGCCAGCTCATCCGGGACAGGGCGCATTAGTGGGTTCGAGCAGTACTTC. The chain is built from TRBV18 and TRBJ2-7; TRBD1 matches at 9 bases. CDR3 size: 17 residues. Trimming cost V 5 bases and J 6 bases; bases outside gene matches: 17. Germline CDR1 KGHSH, CDR2 LQKENI.

The chain combines TRBV19 with TRBJ2-2; D might be TRBD1 (6 bases). Germline CDR1 LNHDA, CDR2 SQIVND (reference sequence). The length of the CDR3 is 16 residues. Trimming removed 2 bases at V and 2 bases at J, with 12 bases between. The CDR3 coding sequence is TGTGCCAGTAGTATACGCCAGGGGACAAACACCGGGGAGCTGTTTTTT. It specifies CASSIRQGTNTGELFF.

The V call is TRBV10-3, the J call TRBJ1-5; TRBD1 matches 9 bases. The CDR3 covers 12 residues. Trimming took 10 bases from V and 6 from J; bases not matched to a gene: 4. Germline CDR1 and CDR2: ENHRY and SYGVKD. CDR3 loop: CASGTGSQPQHF. For the CDR3, the DNA is TGTGCCAGTGGGACAGGGAGTCAGCCCCAGCATTTT.

The J gene is TRBJ2-7, the V gene TRBV30; no clear D gene. V lost 3 bases and J 3 bases, leaving 6 bases between the germline ends. The CDR3 length is 11 residues. The germline gives CDR1 GTSNPN, CDR2 SVGIG (reference sequence). This CDR3 is CAWSMFYEQYF. In DNA form, the CDR3 reads TGTGCCTGGAGCATGTTCTACGAGCAGTACTTC.

The chain recombines TRBV6-1 with TRBJ2-3, with D perhaps matching TRBD1 (6 bases). In germline, CDR1 is MNHNS, CDR2 SASEGT. CDR3 length: 13 amino acids. Trimming took 8 bases from V and 6 from J, leaving 15 bases between them. DNA of the CDR3: TGTGCCAGCGCCGGGACACCTGAGGATACGCAGTATTTT. Protein: CASAGTPEDTQYF.

This clone was found a few times. V usage is TRBV5-4 and J usage is TRBJ1-2, with TRBD1 identical over 8 bases. Germline V gives CDR1 SGHNT, CDR2 YYREEE (reference sequence). The V and J ends lost 0 bases and 2 bases, in that order; junction bases with no gene match: 6. This CDR3 region has 16 residues. CDR3 sequence reads: CASSLGQGLSNYGYTF. CDR3 nucleotides: TGTGCCAGCAGCTTGGGACAGGGGCTTTCCAACTATGGCTACACCTTC.

The CDR3 spells CASSQDTGDGNTIYF. In nucleotides, the CDR3 is TGCGCCAGCAGCCAAGATACGGGGGATGGAAACACCATATATTTT. This chain uses TRBV4-3 with TRBJ1-3, with D perhaps matching TRBD1 (5 bases). Trimming stripped 0 bases from V and 3 bases from J, with 9 bases between. Germline V CDR1 and CDR2: LGHNA, YSLEER. CDR3 size: 15 residues.

The V gene is TRBV11-2, the J gene TRBJ1-6; the D gene is possibly TRBD1 (6 bases). The CDR3 has 15 residues. CDR1 is SGHAT and CDR2 is FQNNGV in the germline V gene. Trimming stripped 5 bases from V and 5 bases from J, with 13 bases between. This chain's CDR3 is CASSLGGLNNSPLHF. The DNA for the CDR3 is TGTGCCAGCAGCCTCGGGGGGCTAAATAATTCACCCCTCCACTTT.

The CDR3 coding sequence is TGCGCCAGCAGCCCAACGCGGGGAGACGGCTACAATGAGCAGTTCTTC. It encodes CASSPTRGDGYNEQFF. The V gene is TRBV4-1, the J gene TRBJ2-1, with D possibly TRBD2 on 6 matching bases. Germline V gene sequence: CDR1 MGHRA, CDR2 YSYEKL. This CDR3 has 16 amino acids. V dropped 4 bases and J dropped 3 bases, with 16 bases sitting between them.

The gene calls are TRBV3-1 (or the pseudogene TRBV3-2) and TRBJ1-6; 9 nucleotides align to TRBD1. CDR1 and CDR2 from the germline V gene are LGHDT and YNNKEL (reference sequence). The CDR3 runs 16 residues. V lost 0 bases and J lost 10; bases outside the gene matches: 7. The CDR3 nucleotides are TGTGCCAGCAGCCAAGATGGAACAGGGGGCTGGTCACCCCTCCACTTT. The encoded protein is CASSQDGTGGWSPLHF.

As concerns this clone: The same CDR3 is also encoded by other DNA sequences in this sample. V gene TRBV12-3 or TRBV12-4 combines with J gene TRBJ1-5; D call uncertain. The CDR3 totals 13 residues. Trimming took 6 bases from V and 5 from J, leaving 11 bases between them. CDR3 in amino acids: CASSLTRDQPQHF. As DNA, the CDR3 is TGTGCCAGCAGCCTCACTAGGGATCAGCCCCAGCATTTT.

The chain couples TRBV19 to TRBJ2-2, with TRBD2 identical over 9 bases. CDR3 length: 13 residues. Germline CDR1 is LNHDA and CDR2 is SQIVND (reference sequence). The CDR3 spells CAVTSGNTGELFF. DNA of the CDR3: TGTGCTGTGACTAGCGGTAACACCGGGGAGCTGTTTTTT.

The V call is TRBV4-3, the J call TRBJ2-4, with 9 positions matching TRBD1. Trimming at V came to 0 bases and at J to 0 bases, leaving 3 bases not matched to a gene. CDR3 size: 17 residues. Germline CDR1 reads LGHNA; CDR2 reads YSLEER. The CDR3: CASSQERTGVAKNIQYF. The CDR3 coding sequence is TGCGCCAGCAGCCAAGAAAGGACAGGGGTAGCCAAAAACATTCAGTACTTC.

The V call is TRBV27, the J call TRBJ1-1; D is ambiguous. CDR1 and CDR2 from the germline V gene are MNHEY and SMNVEV (reference sequence). The V end lost 3 bases, the J end lost 7 bases, and 15 bases lay between the germline ends. This CDR3 contains 14 residues. CDR3 DNA sequence: TGTGCCAGCAGTTTCTCCCTTTGGCGGGGTGAAGCTTTCTTT. Amino acid sequence: CASSFSLWRGEAFF.